This T cell receptor beta chain was retrieved from a study of cytotoxic CD8 clonotypes in ibrutinib-treated CLL. Here immunoSEQ multiplex PCR was the method, and the copy in TCRdb shows in-frame clones only, minus some. The data hold some 47,000 clones, with about 50% observed a single time. The CDR3 runs 15 residues. The starting material was PBMCs, obtained after 24 months of ibrutinib treatment. The J gene is TRBJ1-5, the V gene TRBV21-1; the tabulated D call, TRBD1, remains unverified against the DNA. TRBV21-1 is assigned pseudogene status. The origin of this receptor is a human donor with chronic lymphocytic leukemia. This chain's CDR3 is CASSCLDRTHLAQHF. CDR3 coding DNA: TGTGCCAGCAGCTGCCTGGACAGGACCCACCTGGCCCAGCATTTT.